These T cell receptor beta chains were read from a single sample in a study of CXCR3-negative and CXCR3-positive naive CD8 T cells. Following a re-call of the 5' RACE reads, TCRdb has one entry per CDR3 protein and lacks DNA. Found here are about 130,000 distinct CDR3 sequences; the top ten clones hold approximately 0.5%. The source material was naive CXCR3- CD8+ T cells from blood. These receptors all stem from a human donor in good health. Some clones in this sample may be carry-over from other donors' samples. The CDR3 runs from the conserved cysteine through the conserved F or W. Fields, in order: V gene, J gene, CDR3 protein.

>TRBV7-9|TRBJ2-7
CASSLVADPREQYF
>TRBV5-1|TRBJ2-1
CASSAGGQGFSPNEQFF
>TRBV7-2|TRBJ2-7
CASSPTSGASYEQYF
>TRBV5-6|TRBJ2-5
CASSLEGSETQYF
>TRBV20-1|TRBJ2-1
CSARTLTGTYNEQFF
>TRBV29-1|TRBJ1-1
CSVDGVSVTEAFF
>TRBV29-1|TRBJ2-2
CSVVAGTTGELFF
>TRBV19|TRBJ1-1
CASSISLNTEAFF
>TRBV6-4|TRBJ2-3
CASSDVAGGLTDTQYF
>TRBV9|TRBJ2-1
CASSVLEWGEQFF
>TRBV12-3/TRBV12-4|TRBJ2-1
CASSYRGLNNEQFF
>TRBV7-3|TRBJ1-2
CASSLGQNPYGYTF
>TRBV19|TRBJ2-2
CATQLERGGRANTGELFF
>TRBV19|TRBJ2-3
CASSMTGGRTDTQYF
>TRBV29-1|TRBJ2-3
CSVIAGLAGESVFTDTQYF
>TRBV20-1|TRBJ2-7
CSARDVGLSAGEQYF
>TRBV5-5|TRBJ2-7
CASSLNGAPGHEQYF
>TRBV28|TRBJ2-3
CASSSYQLQGGPTDTQYF
>TRBV5-5|TRBJ2-2
CASRLWVTGELFF
>TRBV7-7|TRBJ2-7
CASSSTGSDEQYF